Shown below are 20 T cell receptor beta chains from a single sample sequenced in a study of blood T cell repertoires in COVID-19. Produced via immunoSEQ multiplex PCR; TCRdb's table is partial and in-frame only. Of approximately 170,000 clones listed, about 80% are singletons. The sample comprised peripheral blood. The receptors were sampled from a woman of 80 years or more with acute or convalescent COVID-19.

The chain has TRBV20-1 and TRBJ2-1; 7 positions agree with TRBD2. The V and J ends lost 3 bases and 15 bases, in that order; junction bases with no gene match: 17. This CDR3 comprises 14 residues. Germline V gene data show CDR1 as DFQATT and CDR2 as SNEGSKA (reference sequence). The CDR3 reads CSASGVASGKRPFF. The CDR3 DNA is TGCAGTGCTAGTGGCGTGGCTAGCGGAAAGCGCCCGTTCTTC.

In nucleotides, the CDR3 is TGTGCCTGGACTTCAGGGAACCAGCCCCAGCATTTT. It specifies CAWTSGNQPQHF. The rearrangement links TRBV30 to TRBJ1-5; D might be TRBD1 (5 bases). From germline, CDR1 is GTSNPN and CDR2 SVGIG (reference sequence). V shed 4 bases and J shed 7 bases, with 11 bases lying between them. The CDR3 covers 12 residues.

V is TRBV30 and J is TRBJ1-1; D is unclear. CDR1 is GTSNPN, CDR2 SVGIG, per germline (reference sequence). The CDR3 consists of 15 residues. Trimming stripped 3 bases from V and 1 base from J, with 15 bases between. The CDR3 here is CAWSLNRTPNTEAFF. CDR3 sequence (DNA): TGTGCCTGGAGCCTAAACAGAACCCCGAACACTGAAGCTTTCTTT.

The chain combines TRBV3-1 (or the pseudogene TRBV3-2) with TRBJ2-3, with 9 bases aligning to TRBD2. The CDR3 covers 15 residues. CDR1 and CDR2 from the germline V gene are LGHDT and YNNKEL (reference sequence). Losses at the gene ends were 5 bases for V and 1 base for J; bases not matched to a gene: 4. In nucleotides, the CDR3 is TGTGCCAGCAGCGCCAGCGGGGGGCGCACAGATACGCAGTATTTT. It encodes CASSASGGRTDTQYF.

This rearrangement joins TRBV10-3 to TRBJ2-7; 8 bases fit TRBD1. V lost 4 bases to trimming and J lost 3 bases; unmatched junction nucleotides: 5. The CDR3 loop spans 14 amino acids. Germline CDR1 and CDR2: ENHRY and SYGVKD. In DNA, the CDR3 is TGTGCCATCAGTGCCGGGACAGGTTACTACGAGCAGTACTTC. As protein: CAISAGTGYYEQYF.

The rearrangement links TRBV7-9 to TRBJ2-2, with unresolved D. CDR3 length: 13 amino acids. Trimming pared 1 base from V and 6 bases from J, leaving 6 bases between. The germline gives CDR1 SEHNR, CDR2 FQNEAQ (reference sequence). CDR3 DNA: TGTGCCAGCAGCTTAGTCGGGTCCGGGGAGCTGTTTTTT. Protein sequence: CASSLVGSGELFF. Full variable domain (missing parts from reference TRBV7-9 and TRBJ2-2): DTGVSQNPRHKITKRGQNVTFRCDPISEHNRLYWYRQTLGQGPEFLTYFQNEAQLEKSRLLSDRFSAERPKGSFSTLEIQRTEQGDSAMYLCASSLVGSGELFFGEGSRLTVL.

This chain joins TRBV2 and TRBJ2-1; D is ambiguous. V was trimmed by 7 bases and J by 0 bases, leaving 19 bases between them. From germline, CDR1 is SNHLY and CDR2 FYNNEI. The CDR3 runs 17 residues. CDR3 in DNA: TGTGCCAGCAAAACGACTCCACCGGATAGCTCCTACAATGAGCAGTTCTTC. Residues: CASKTTPPDSSYNEQFF.

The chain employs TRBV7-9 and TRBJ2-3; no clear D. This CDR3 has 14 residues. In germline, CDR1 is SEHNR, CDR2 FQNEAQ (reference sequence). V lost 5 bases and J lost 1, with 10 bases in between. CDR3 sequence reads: CASSPWPGTDTQYF. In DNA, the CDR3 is TGTGCCAGCAGCCCCTGGCCTGGCACAGATACGCAGTATTTT.

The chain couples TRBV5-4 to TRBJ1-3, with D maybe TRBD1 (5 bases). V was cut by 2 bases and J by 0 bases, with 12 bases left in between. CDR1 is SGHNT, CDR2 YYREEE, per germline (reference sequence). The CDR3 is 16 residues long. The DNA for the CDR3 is TGTGCCAGCAGCTTCGGACACGGGAGCTCTGGAAACACCATATATTTT. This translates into CASSFGHGSSGNTIYF.

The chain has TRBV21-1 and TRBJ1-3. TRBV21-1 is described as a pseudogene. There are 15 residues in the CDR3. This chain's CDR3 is CATRGDGGAGNTIYF. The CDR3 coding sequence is TGTGCCACTAGAGGGGATGGAGGGGCGGGAAACACCATATATTTT.

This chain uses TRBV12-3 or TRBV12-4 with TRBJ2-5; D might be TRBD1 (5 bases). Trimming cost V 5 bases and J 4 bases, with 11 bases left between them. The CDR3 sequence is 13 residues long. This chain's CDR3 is CASSPQGRETQYF. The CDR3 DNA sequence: TGTGCCAGCAGTCCCCAGGGTCGAGAGACCCAGTACTTC.

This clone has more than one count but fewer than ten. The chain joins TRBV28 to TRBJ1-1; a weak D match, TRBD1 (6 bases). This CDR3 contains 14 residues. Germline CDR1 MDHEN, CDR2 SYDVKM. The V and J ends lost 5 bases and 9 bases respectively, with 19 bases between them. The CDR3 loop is CASSTTGHPRKAFF. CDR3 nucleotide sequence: TGTGCCAGCAGTACCACGGGACACCCAAGAAAAGCTTTCTTT.

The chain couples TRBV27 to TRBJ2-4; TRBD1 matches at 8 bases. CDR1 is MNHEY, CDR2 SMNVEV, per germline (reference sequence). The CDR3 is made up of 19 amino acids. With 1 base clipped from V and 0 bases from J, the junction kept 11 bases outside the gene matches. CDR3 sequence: CASSLWGTGTLLAKNIQYF. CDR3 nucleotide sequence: TGTGCCAGCAGTTTATGGGGGACAGGAACGCTTCTAGCCAAAAACATTCAGTACTTC.

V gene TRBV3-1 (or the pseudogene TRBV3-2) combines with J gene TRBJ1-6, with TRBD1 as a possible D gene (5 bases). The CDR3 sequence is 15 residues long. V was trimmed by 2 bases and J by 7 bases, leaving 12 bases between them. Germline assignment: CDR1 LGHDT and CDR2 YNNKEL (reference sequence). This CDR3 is CASSQTKGPNSPLHF. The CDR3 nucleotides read TGTGCCAGCAGCCAAACGAAGGGGCCCAATTCACCCCTCCACTTT.

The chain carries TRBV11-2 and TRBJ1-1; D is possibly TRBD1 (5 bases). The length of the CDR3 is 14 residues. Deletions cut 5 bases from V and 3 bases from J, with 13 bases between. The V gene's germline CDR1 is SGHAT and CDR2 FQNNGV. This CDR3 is CASSLRTGDTEAFF. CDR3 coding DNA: TGTGCCAGCAGCCTACGAACAGGTGACACTGAAGCTTTCTTT.

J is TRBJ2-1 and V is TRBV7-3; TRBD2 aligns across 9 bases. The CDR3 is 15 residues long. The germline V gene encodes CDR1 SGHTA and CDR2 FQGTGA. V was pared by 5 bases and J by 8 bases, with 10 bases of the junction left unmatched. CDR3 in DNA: TGTGCCAGCAGCCCCAGCGGGGGGTCTTTCGATGAGCAGTTCTTC. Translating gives CASSPSGGSFDEQFF.

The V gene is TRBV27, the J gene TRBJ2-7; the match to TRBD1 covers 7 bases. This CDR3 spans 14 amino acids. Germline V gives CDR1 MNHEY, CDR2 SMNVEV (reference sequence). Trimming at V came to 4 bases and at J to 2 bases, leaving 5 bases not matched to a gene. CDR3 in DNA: TGTGCCAGCAGTTGGACAGGCGGCCCCTACGAGCAGTACTTC. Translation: CASSWTGGPYEQYF.

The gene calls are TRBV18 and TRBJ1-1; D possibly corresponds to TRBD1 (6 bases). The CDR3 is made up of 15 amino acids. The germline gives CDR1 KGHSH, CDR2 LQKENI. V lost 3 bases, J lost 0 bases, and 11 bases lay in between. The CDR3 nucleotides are TGTGCCAGCTCACCGGGGGGGGCCATGAACACTGAAGCTTTCTTT. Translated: CASSPGGAMNTEAFF.

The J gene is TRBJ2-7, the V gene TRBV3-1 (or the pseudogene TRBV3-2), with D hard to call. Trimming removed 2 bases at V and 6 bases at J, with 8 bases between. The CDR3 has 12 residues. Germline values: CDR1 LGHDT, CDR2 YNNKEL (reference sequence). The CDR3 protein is CASSQLGTEQYF. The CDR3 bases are TGTGCCAGCAGCCAACTGGGCACCGAGCAGTACTTC.

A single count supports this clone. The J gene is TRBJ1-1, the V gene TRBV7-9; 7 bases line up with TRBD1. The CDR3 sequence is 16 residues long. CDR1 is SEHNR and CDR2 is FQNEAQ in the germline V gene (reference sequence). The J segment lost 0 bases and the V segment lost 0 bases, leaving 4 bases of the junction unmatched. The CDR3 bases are TGTGCCAGCAGCTTAGCGCGGGGACAGATGAACACTGAAGCTTTCTTT. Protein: CASSLARGQMNTEAFF.